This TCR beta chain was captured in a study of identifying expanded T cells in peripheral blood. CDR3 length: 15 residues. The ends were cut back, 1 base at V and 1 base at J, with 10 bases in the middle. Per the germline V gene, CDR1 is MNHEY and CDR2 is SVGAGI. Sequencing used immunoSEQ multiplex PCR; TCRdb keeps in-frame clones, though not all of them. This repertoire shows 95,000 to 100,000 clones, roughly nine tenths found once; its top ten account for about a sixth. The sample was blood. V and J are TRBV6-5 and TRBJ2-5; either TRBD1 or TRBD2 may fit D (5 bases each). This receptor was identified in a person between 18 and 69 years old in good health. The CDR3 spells CASSYYGTAQETQYF. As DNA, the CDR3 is TGTGCCAGCAGTTACTACGGGACCGCCCAAGAGACCCAGTACTTC.